The T cell receptor beta chain described here comes from a study of blood T cell repertoires in COVID-19. The repertoire was sequenced with immunoSEQ multiplex PCR; TCRdb's copy has only in-frame clones and lacks some. The sample records about 130,000 clones, roughly 89% being singletons. This TCR was sampled from a man aged 50 to 59 who had recovered from COVID-19. The sequencing sample was made of PBMCs or T cells enriched from blood (not recorded which).

DNA for the CDR3: TGTGCCTGGAGTGTAAAGGCTAGCGACTACACCGGGGAGCTGTTTTTT. This encodes CAWSVKASDYTGELFF. This chain connects TRBV30 to TRBJ2-2, with D possibly TRBD2 on 6 matching bases. Germline-derived CDR1 and CDR2 are GTSNPN and SVGIG (reference sequence). V lost 0 bases and J lost 3, with 14 bases in between. The CDR3 spans 16 residues.